This TCR beta chain stems from a study of blood T cell repertoires in COVID-19. Study background: There were acute and convalescent COVID-19 samples, and they came from the United States, Italy and Spain. PBMCs, B-cell-depleted T cells, or T cells were the source of the cDNA or gDNA that made up the material.

This CDR3 is built from 15 residues. The V segment lost 4 bases and the J segment 6 bases; nucleotides outside the gene matches: 6. The germline V gene encodes CDR1 SGHDN and CDR2 FVKESK. Original handling: Amplifying reference gene primers gave estimates of nucleated cell counts. Some clones are missing from TCRdb's copy, which holds only in-frame ones; the method was immunoSEQ multiplex PCR. V and J calls and clone size are those listed in that table; D and trimming were worked out from the DNA. In the table there are 200,000 or so clones, roughly 80% of which are singletons. This clonotype originated in a woman aged 70-85 years with acute or convalescent COVID-19. The V and J genes are TRBV14 and TRBJ1-4; 9 bases are shared with TRBD1. The sequenced material came from peripheral blood. The CDR3 DNA is TGTGCCAGCAGCCCGAAGGGACAGGGAGATGAAAAACTGTTTTTT. It encodes CASSPKGQGDEKLFF.